The rows below give T cell receptor beta chains drawn from one sample of a study of T cell repertoires in ileal Crohn's disease. TCRdb's table, derived via immunoSEQ multiplex PCR, lists solely in-frame clones and lacks some. Of around 6,000 clones listed, roughly 87% are singletons. Sequenced sample: ileal tissue. The receptors derive from an adult with Crohn's disease. The CDR3 runs from the conserved cysteine through the conserved F or W. The D gene is left open where the match is weak. Some rows mark clone size as missing; the rest say once, few, many or name a class of expanded clone.

abundance: -; j_gene: TRBJ1-6; v_gene: TRBV7-8; d_gene: -; CDR3nt: TGTGCCAGCAGCTTACCTCGGCAGTATTCACCCCTCCACTTT; CDR3aa: CASSLPRQYSPLHF
abundance: -; j_gene: TRBJ1-5; v_gene: TRBV30; d_gene: -; CDR3nt: TGTGCCTGGAGCCCCGCGGGGGATCAGCCCCAGCATTTT; CDR3aa: CAWSPAGDQPQHF
abundance: -; j_gene: TRBJ2-7; v_gene: TRBV6-5; d_gene: TRBD1; CDR3nt: TGTGCCAGCAGTTCCGGACAGGCAACCTACGAGCAGTACTTC; CDR3aa: CASSSGQATYEQYF
abundance: -; j_gene: TRBJ2-7; v_gene: TRBV19; d_gene: -; CDR3nt: TGTGCCAGTAGTATAGAAGGTCGGGCAGGCTACTACGAGCAGTACTTC; CDR3aa: CASSIEGRAGYYEQYF
abundance: -; j_gene: TRBJ2-7; v_gene: TRBV30; d_gene: -; CDR3nt: TGTGCCTGGAGTGTAGGGTTTAGCTCCTACGAGCAGTACTTC; CDR3aa: CAWSVGFSSYEQYF
abundance: -; j_gene: TRBJ1-2; v_gene: TRBV29-1; d_gene: -; CDR3nt: TGCAGCGTTGAAAGGGTTGGCTATGGCTACACCTTC; CDR3aa: CSVERVGYGYTF
abundance: -; j_gene: TRBJ2-3; v_gene: TRBV4-1; d_gene: -; CDR3nt: TGCGCCAGCAGCCAAGCTATGGGGACTAGCACAGATACGCAGTATTTT; CDR3aa: CASSQAMGTSTDTQYF
abundance: -; j_gene: TRBJ2-2; v_gene: TRBV9; d_gene: TRBD1; CDR3nt: TGTGCCAGCAGCGTAGCTTCGCTGGGACAGGGTACCGGGGAGCTGTTTTTT; CDR3aa: CASSVASLGQGTGELFF
abundance: -; j_gene: TRBJ1-2; v_gene: TRBV28; d_gene: -; CDR3nt: TGTGCCAGCAGCAGCAGGGTAGGTTCGTCAGCTAACTATGGCTACACCTTC; CDR3aa: CASSSRVGSSANYGYTF
abundance: -; j_gene: TRBJ1-2; v_gene: TRBV18; d_gene: -; CDR3nt: TGTGCCAGCTCACCGGAAGAGGATTTCACTAACTATGGCTACACCTTC; CDR3aa: CASSPEEDFTNYGYTF
abundance: -; j_gene: TRBJ2-1; v_gene: TRBV14; d_gene: -; CDR3nt: TGTGCCAGCAGCCAAATACAGTACAATGAGCAGTTCTTC; CDR3aa: CASSQIQYNEQFF
abundance: -; j_gene: TRBJ1-3; v_gene: TRBV6-5; d_gene: -; CDR3nt: TGTGCCAGCCTAGGGGGACCCGGAAACACCATATATTTT; CDR3aa: CASLGGPGNTIYF
abundance: -; j_gene: TRBJ1-4; v_gene: TRBV5-4; d_gene: -; CDR3nt: TGTGCCAGCAGCTTGGACCCAGGAAGGACACAGAATGAAAAACTGTTTTTT; CDR3aa: CASSLDPGRTQNEKLFF
abundance: -; j_gene: TRBJ2-5; v_gene: TRBV11-2; d_gene: TRBD2; CDR3nt: TGTGCCAGCAGCTTTCCCGGACTAGCGGGTAGCGAGACCCAGTACTTC; CDR3aa: CASSFPGLAGSETQYF
abundance: few; j_gene: TRBJ1-1; v_gene: TRBV29-1; d_gene: -; CDR3nt: TGCAGCGTTTCCTGGGGTCGTAGCACTGAAGCTTTCTTT; CDR3aa: CSVSWGRSTEAFF
abundance: -; j_gene: TRBJ2-7; v_gene: TRBV10-3; d_gene: TRBD1; CDR3nt: TGTGCCATCAGTGATGACAGGGGTAACGAGCAGTACTTC; CDR3aa: CAISDDRGNEQYF
abundance: -; j_gene: TRBJ1-2; v_gene: TRBV7-2; d_gene: TRBD1; CDR3nt: TGTGCCAGCAGCTTACGTTCCGGGACAGCCAACTATGGCTACACCTTC; CDR3aa: CASSLRSGTANYGYTF
abundance: -; j_gene: TRBJ1-1; v_gene: TRBV6-6; d_gene: TRBD1; CDR3nt: TGTGCCAGCAGTCGCGACAGGGATCGGGACACTGAAGCTTTCTTT; CDR3aa: CASSRDRDRDTEAFF
abundance: -; j_gene: TRBJ1-3; v_gene: TRBV27; d_gene: -; CDR3nt: TGTGCCAGCAGACCCTGGGGGAGGGGGGGCCTCTCTGGAAACACCATATATTTT; CDR3aa: CASRPWGRGGLSGNTIYF
abundance: few; j_gene: TRBJ1-6; v_gene: TRBV4-1; d_gene: -; CDR3nt: TGCGCCAGCAGCCAAGGGTGGGGGCGCGCGGGAAATTCACCCCTCCACTTT; CDR3aa: CASSQGWGRAGNSPLHF
abundance: -; j_gene: TRBJ2-7; v_gene: TRBV29-1; d_gene: TRBD2; CDR3nt: TGCAGCGTTGAAGGGGCGGGGGAAGAGCAGTACTTC; CDR3aa: CSVEGAGEEQYF
abundance: -; j_gene: TRBJ1-2; v_gene: TRBV28; d_gene: -; CDR3nt: TGTGCCAGCAGTCTCCAAGTGGGAGGGTATGGCTACACCTTC; CDR3aa: CASSLQVGGYGYTF
abundance: -; j_gene: TRBJ1-2; v_gene: TRBV21-1; d_gene: -; CDR3nt: TGTGCCAGCCCCGGCCCTGGCACCCCATACACCTTC; CDR3aa: CASPGPGTPYTF
abundance: -; j_gene: TRBJ1-4; v_gene: TRBV27; d_gene: TRBD1; CDR3nt: TGTGCCAGCAGCCCATACAGGGGGATGGGAAAACTGTTTTTT; CDR3aa: CASSPYRGMGKLFF
abundance: once; j_gene: TRBJ2-7; v_gene: TRBV13; d_gene: -; CDR3nt: TGTGCCAGCAGCTCTCGGGACTTACACTCCTACGAGCAGTACTTC; CDR3aa: CASSSRDLHSYEQYF
abundance: -; j_gene: TRBJ1-5; v_gene: TRBV28; d_gene: TRBD1; CDR3nt: TGTGCCAGCAGTCCCAGGGGGTCTAGCAATCAGCCCCAGCATTTT; CDR3aa: CASSPRGSSNQPQHF
abundance: -; j_gene: TRBJ2-3; v_gene: TRBV18; d_gene: -; CDR3nt: TGTGCCAGCTCACCACCGTTCGGGACTGGCACAGATACGCAGTATTTT; CDR3aa: CASSPPFGTGTDTQYF
abundance: large; j_gene: TRBJ2-3; v_gene: TRBV2; d_gene: -; CDR3nt: TGTGCCAGCGGGAGACGGGGGTTTAGCACAGATACGCAGTATTTT; CDR3aa: CASGRRGFSTDTQYF
abundance: -; j_gene: TRBJ1-3; v_gene: TRBV28; d_gene: -; CDR3nt: TGTGCCAGCAGTTCTCCCGGGCCGTATACTTCCTCTGGAAACACCATATATTTT; CDR3aa: CASSSPGPYTSSGNTIYF